The 23 T cell receptor beta chains reported below all come from one sample, sequenced in a study of blood T cells in healthy people across ages. With a J-beta primer mix and a sample-barcoded 5' primer, a second PCR ran 7 to 11 cycles. TCRdb re-called the 5' RACE reads with MiXCR, one entry per CDR3 protein. The sample includes over 300,000 distinct CDR3 sequences, about 49% seen only once; the top ten take about 54%. Material for sequencing was blood. The source is a man aged 55 to 70 in good health.

At least ten counts were recorded for this clonotype. This chain connects TRBV21-1 to TRBJ1-6. TRBV21-1 is assigned pseudogene status. The length of the CDR3 is 14 residues. CDR3 sequence: CASSPTGRGSPLHF. Written as DNA, the CDR3 is TGTGCCAGCAGCCCCACAGGGAGGGGTTCACCCCTCCACTTT.

This clonotype has a single count. V and J are TRBV3-1 and TRBJ1-1; D not certain. Between the trimmed V and J ends, which lost 0 bases and 1 base, there was a span of 6 bases. CDR3 length: 14 residues. CDR1 is LGHDT, CDR2 YNNKEL, per germline (reference sequence). The DNA for the CDR3 is TGTGCCAGCAGCCAAGATTTACAGAACACTGAAGCTTTCTTT. This translates into CASSQDLQNTEAFF.

The gene calls are TRBV6-4 and TRBJ2-3; 9 nucleotides align to TRBD2. Germline assignment: CDR1 MRHNA and CDR2 SNTAGT. CDR3 length: 15 residues. Unmatched junction bases numbered 6, after V lost 6 bases and J lost 2 bases. The CDR3 region has the DNA TGTGCCAGCAGCCAGAGGACTAGCGACACAGATACGCAGTATTTT. Protein: CASSQRTSDTDTQYF.

This sequence joins TRBV7-2 and TRBJ2-5, with D perhaps matching TRBD1 (5 bases). Matching the DNA end better, TRBJ2-7 makes the J call doubtful. CDR1 is SGHTA and CDR2 is FQGNSA in the germline V gene. The CDR3 has 15 residues. Written as DNA, the CDR3 is TGTGCCAGCAGCCCGTTGTCGGACATACGCTACGAGCAGTACTTC. As protein: CASSPLSDIRYEQYF.

This clonotype was detected only a few times. CDR3 nucleotides: TGCGCCAGCAGCCAAGATAGACTAGCGGTTTACAATGAGCAGTTCTTC. Protein product: CASSQDRLAVYNEQFF. V gene TRBV4-1 combines with J gene TRBJ2-1; the match to TRBD2 covers 9 bases. With 0 bases clipped from V and 4 bases from J, the junction kept 4 bases outside the gene matches. This CDR3 has 16 residues. From germline, CDR1 is MGHRA and CDR2 YSYEKL.

V is TRBV5-1 and J is TRBJ2-7; D perhaps matches TRBD1 (6 bases). Per the germline V gene, CDR1 is SGHRS and CDR2 is YFSETQ. The CDR3 runs 15 residues. Trimming left V 4 bases short and J 1 base short, with 15 bases between. The CDR3 nucleotides are TGCGCCAGCAGCCCCTACCGACAGGTATCCTACGAGCAGTACTTC. Translation gives CASSPYRQVSYEQYF.

The rearrangement joins TRBV10-3 to TRBJ2-7, with 9 bases lining up with TRBD1. With V trimmed by 4 bases and J by 2 bases, 6 bases remained unmatched. CDR1 is ENHRY, CDR2 SYGVKD, per germline. This CDR3 is 15 amino acids long. CDR3 loop: CAISGTGTGTYEQYF. The CDR3 DNA follows: TGTGCCATCAGTGGGACCGGGACAGGGACCTACGAGCAGTACTTC.

The chain couples TRBV12-3 or TRBV12-4 to TRBJ2-7; D is undetermined. V was trimmed by 0 bases and J by 4 bases, leaving 10 bases between them. This CDR3 is built from 14 residues. CDR3 residues: CASSLAGDVYEQYF. The CDR3 DNA is TGTGCCAGCAGTTTAGCTGGGGATGTGTACGAGCAGTACTTC.

This chain uses TRBV6-2 or TRBV6-3 with TRBJ2-7, with 7 bases aligning to TRBD1. The DNA end favors TRBJ2-5, so the J call may be wrong. Per germline, CDR1 MNHEY and CDR2 SVGEGT. CDR3 length equals 14 residues. In nucleotides, the CDR3 is TGTGCCAGCAGTTTTGGGACAGTACAAGAGACCCAGTACTTC. The encoded protein is CASSFGTVQETQYF.

V gene TRBV28 combines with J gene TRBJ2-7, with a weak D call TRBD2 (5 bases). Between the trimmed V and J ends, which lost 1 base and 0 bases, there was a span of 16 bases. The CDR3 totals 17 residues. Germline CDR1 MDHEN, CDR2 SYDVKM. CDR3 DNA: TGTGCCAGCAGTTTATATCCGGGCAGGACTTACTCCTACGAGCAGTACTTC. This sequence encodes CASSLYPGRTYSYEQYF. The whole variable domain, remainder taken from reference TRBV28 and TRBJ2-7, is DVKVTQSSRYLVKRTGEKVFLECVQDMDHENMFWYRQDPGLGLRLIYFSYDVKMKEKGDIPEGYSVSREKKERFSLILESASTNQTSMYLCASSLYPGRTYSYEQYFGPGTRLTVT.

A single count supports this clonotype. The chain uses TRBV20-1 and TRBJ2-7; D is unresolved. Between the trimmed V and J ends, which lost 6 bases and 2 bases, there was a span of 17 bases. CDR1 is DFQATT and CDR2 is SNEGSKA in the germline V gene (reference sequence). The CDR3 covers 14 residues. CDR3 nucleotide sequence: TGCAGTGCCGGCGAAACTGCGGCTCCCTACGAGCAGTACTTC. It is translated as CSAGETAAPYEQYF.

The rearrangement links TRBV7-9 to TRBJ2-1, with a tentative D call TRBD2 (5 bases). CDR1 is SEHNR and CDR2 is FQNEAQ in the germline V gene (reference sequence). Trimming left V 5 bases short and J 9 bases short, with 20 bases between. This CDR3 comprises 15 residues. The CDR3 DNA is TGTGCCAGCAGCCCCAAACTAAGGTTGGGGAGTGAGCAGTTCTTC. Encoded protein: CASSPKLRLGSEQFF.

The chain links TRBV5-6 to TRBJ1-2, with a weak D call TRBD1 (5 bases). The V and J ends lost 6 bases and 8 bases respectively, with 20 bases between them. Germline lookup yields CDR1 SGHDT and CDR2 YYEEEE. The CDR3 spans 14 residues. CDR3 sequence reads: CASITYGTPKGYTF. CDR3 nucleotide sequence: TGTGCCAGCATCACATACGGGACGCCGAAAGGCTACACCTTC. The whole variable domain, remainder taken from reference TRBV5-6 and TRBJ1-2, is DAGVTQSPTHLIKTRGQQVTLRCSPKSGHDTVSWYQQALGQGPQFIFQYYEEEERQRGNFPDRFSGHQFPNYSSELNVNALLLGDSALYLCASITYGTPKGYTFGSGTRLTVV.

V and J are TRBV7-3 and TRBJ2-2; 7 nucleotides align to TRBD2. CDR3 length: 16 amino acids. The germline CDR1 and CDR2 sequences are SGHTA and FQGTGA. Trimming removed 3 bases from V and 1 base from J; junction bases left unmatched: 5. In DNA, the CDR3 is TGTGCCAGCAGCTTGATACCGGGGGGGAACACCGGGGAGCTGTTTTTT. Translating gives CASSLIPGGNTGELFF. The complete variable domain, with remaining parts taken from reference TRBV7-3 and TRBJ2-2, reads GAGVSQTPSNKVTEKGKYVELRCDPISGHTALYWYRQSLGQGPEFLIYFQGTGAADDSGLPNDRFFAVRPEGSVSTLKIQRTERGDSAVYLCASSLIPGGNTGELFFGEGSRLTVL.

This clonotype is a singleton in its sample. This chain connects TRBV14 to TRBJ2-1; D gene uncertain. The germline V gene has CDR1 SGHDN and CDR2 FVKESK. The CDR3 sequence is 13 residues long. The V end lost 2 bases, the J end lost 6 bases, and 8 bases lay between the germline ends. The CDR3 reads CASSQSFGNEQFF. For the CDR3, the DNA is TGTGCCAGCAGCCAATCCTTCGGCAATGAGCAGTTCTTC. The whole variable domain, remainder taken from reference TRBV14 and TRBJ2-1, is EAGVTQFPSHSVIEKGQTVTLRCDPISGHDNLYWYRRVMGKEIKFLLHFVKESKQDESGMPNNRFLAERTGGTYSTLKVQPAELEDSGVYFCASSQSFGNEQFFGPGTRLTVL.

The J gene is TRBJ2-1, the V gene TRBV5-1, with 9 bases that match TRBD2. Trimming took 4 bases from V and 7 from J; bases not matched to a gene: 6. The germline CDR1 and CDR2 sequences are SGHRS and YFSETQ. CDR3 length: 14 residues. The CDR3 here is CASSVGTSKNEQFF. Written as DNA, the CDR3 is TGCGCCAGCAGCGTCGGGACTAGCAAGAATGAGCAGTTCTTC.

The chain has TRBV7-6 and TRBJ1-1, with D unresolved. The V gene's germline CDR1 is SGHVS and CDR2 FNYEAQ. This CDR3 is built from 13 residues. Trimming removed 8 bases from V and 4 bases from J, with 14 bases in between. The CDR3: CASSAISSTEAFF. Written as DNA, the CDR3 is TGTGCCAGCTCTGCAATATCTAGCACTGAAGCTTTCTTT.

The genes are TRBV10-2 and TRBJ2-3; 14 positions agree with TRBD2. CDR3 length: 16 amino acids. Losses at the gene ends were 7 bases for V and 8 bases for J; bases not matched to a gene: 11. Germline V lookup: CDR1 WSHSY, CDR2 SAAADI. The CDR3: CASTPGLAGATGTQYF. CDR3 coding DNA: TGCGCCAGCACACCGGGACTAGCGGGGGCCACGGGTACGCAGTATTTT.

This chain joins TRBV7-6 and TRBJ1-4; D is unresolved. Looked up from germline, CDR1 is SGHVS and CDR2 is FNYEAQ. The germline V and J ends were trimmed by 5 bases and 8 bases, with 15 bases remaining between them. CDR3 length equals 14 residues. The CDR3 here is CASSPWTAKEKLFF. The CDR3 DNA reads TGTGCCAGCAGCCCGTGGACGGCCAAAGAAAAACTGTTTTTT.

The V and J genes are TRBV29-1 and TRBJ2-5; D is possibly TRBD1 or TRBD2 (5 bases each). This CDR3 comprises 13 residues. V gave up 5 bases and J gave up 1 base, with 11 bases separating them. CDR1 is SQVTM and CDR2 is ANQGSEA in the germline V gene. CDR3 nucleotides: TGCAGCGTTTCCGGGACCCTCCAAGAGACCCAGTACTTC. This translates into CSVSGTLQETQYF. Full variable domain (rest looked up from reference TRBV29-1 and TRBJ2-5): SAVISQKPSRDICQRGTSLTIQCQVDSQVTMMFWYRQQPGQSLTLIATANQGSEATYESGFVIDKFPISRPNLTFSTLTVSNMSPEDSSIYLCSVSGTLQETQYFGPGTRLLVL.

The chain has TRBV20-1 and TRBJ1-1; D gene uncertain. CDR3 length: 15 residues. The germline CDR1 and CDR2 sequences are DFQATT and SNEGSKA (reference sequence). The germline V and J ends were trimmed by 1 base and 4 bases, with 16 bases remaining between them. The CDR3 region is CSARGVGEAITEAFF. The CDR3 DNA is TGCAGTGCTAGAGGGGTAGGTGAGGCGATCACTGAAGCTTTCTTT.

The chain links TRBV7-2 to TRBJ1-5; D not resolved. The CDR3 contains 13 residues. CDR1 is SGHTA, CDR2 FQGNSA, per germline. V lost 7 bases to trimming and J lost 4 bases, with 11 bases between them. This CDR3 is CASTYNVNQPQHF. For the CDR3, the DNA is TGTGCCAGCACCTACAACGTAAATCAGCCCCAGCATTTT.

This chain joins TRBV21-1 and TRBJ2-5; the table's TRBD1 call for D was not verified on the DNA. TRBV21-1 is flagged as a pseudogene. This CDR3 spans 11 amino acids. The CDR3 region has the DNA TGTGCCAGCACCCCAGGGGGCCAAGGGTACTTC. As protein: CASTPGGQGYF.